These T cell receptor beta chains were read from a single sample in a study of T cell repertoires in cytomegalovirus infection. TCRdb itself ran the reads through MiXCR, one entry per CDR3 protein. Of over 450,000 distinct CDR3 sequences in the sample, 10% to 12% were seen once. Sequencing was performed on PBMCs. These TCRs come from a human donor in good health (CMV status not recorded). Some clones in this sample may be carry-over from other donors' samples. Both conserved end residues are trimmed from each CDR3.

v_call	j_call	cdr3_aa
TRBV5-7	TRBJ1-5	ASSLEFNQPQH
TRBV3-1	TRBJ1-4	ASSHTATNEKLF
TRBV10-3	TRBJ2-1	AISESGTSGGARNEQF
TRBV27	TRBJ2-3	ASSPLRGGNTDTQY
TRBV19	TRBJ2-7	ASSTGRSVTYEQY
TRBV28	TRBJ1-2	ASTHLGTGDGYT
TRBV5-4	TRBJ2-1	ASSLYQTSGQNEQF
TRBV7-9	TRBJ1-1	ASSWDRGSTEAF
TRBV3-1	TRBJ2-3	ASSPPGFTDTQY
TRBV10-3	TRBJ1-1	ATGSDRGNTEAF
TRBV4-1	TRBJ2-3	ASSQARTSGSTDTQY
TRBV7-9	TRBJ2-2	ASSLDRFIYTGELF
TRBV11-2	TRBJ1-3	ASSLGQVLSDAGNTIY
TRBV24-1	TRBJ1-5	ATSGGGYANQPQH
TRBV7-2	TRBJ2-4	ASSFPLGLAKNIQY
TRBV7-2	TRBJ1-5	ASSPTFGRVDQPQH
TRBV7-2	TRBJ2-2	ASSPLGGDTGELF
TRBV4-1	TRBJ2-1	ASSLGTGFREQF
TRBV6-5	TRBJ2-2	ASSYGAGLSTGELF
TRBV10-3	TRBJ2-7	AISESGTAEQY
TRBV19	TRBJ1-6	ASTTGDGLNSPLH
TRBV7-9	TRBJ2-2	ASSPPRRDTGELF
TRBV5-1	TRBJ1-2	ASSSQGAVGYGYT
TRBV2	TRBJ1-5	ASLSDVEQPQH
TRBV12-3/TRBV12-4	TRBJ2-2	ASRASGGYTGELF
TRBV12-3/TRBV12-4	TRBJ2-7	ASSPRPLLAGRDYYEQY
TRBV29-1	TRBJ2-1	SVEIGPSGSSYNEQF
TRBV14	TRBJ2-2	ASSQETNTGELF
TRBV5-5	TRBJ2-1	ASSLATGPNGEQF
TRBV12-3/TRBV12-4	TRBJ2-5	ASSLGQGLGETQY
TRBV6-6	TRBJ1-2	ASSSAEGHINNYGYT
TRBV7-9	TRBJ2-2	ASSLDGPGELF
TRBV10-3	TRBJ2-7	AAGLAGTSYEQY
TRBV11-2	TRBJ1-1	ASSFPKLDVKNTEAF
TRBV7-8	TRBJ2-3	ASSPPAGTSLDTQY
TRBV6-2/TRBV6-3	TRBJ2-7	ASSSPSRSGYEQY
TRBV19	TRBJ2-1	ASSMTGLDNEQF
TRBV10-3	TRBJ1-1	AISGGQENTEAF